The sequence of this T cell receptor beta chain was determined in a study of PD-L1 blockade in urothelial cancer. Assay: immunoSEQ multiplex PCR; the TCRdb copy retains only in-frame clones and omits some. The sample includes approximately 90,000 clones, more than 75% of them seen just once. Time point: pretreatment peripheral blood. There are 14 residues in the CDR3. CDR1 is SGHAT and CDR2 is FQNNGV in the germline V gene. Trimming shortened V by 5 bases and J by 3 bases, and 13 bases separated the two germline ends. The sequence derives from a man aged 55 to 70 with urothelial cancer. The J gene is TRBJ1-1, the V gene TRBV11-2, with TRBD1 as a possible D gene (5 bases). This specimen consisted of PBMCs, obtained around atezolizumab (anti-PD-L1) treatment. This CDR3 reads CASSPGEVYTEAFF. CDR3 DNA sequence: TGTGCCAGCAGCCCGGGGGAGGTTTACACTGAAGCTTTCTTT.